This T cell receptor beta chain originates from a study of OX40 agonist ivuxolimab in advanced cancers. Study context: Each patient was given ivuxolimab into a vein every 2 weeks, at 0.01 to 10 mg/kg.

Some clones are missing from TCRdb's copy, which holds only in-frame ones; the method was immunoSEQ multiplex PCR. The data contain some 84,000 clones, roughly 90% of them singletons. This clone was found once. The sample here was CD4+ or CD8+ T cells sorted from blood, taken in a trial of the OX40 agonist ivuxolimab. The source of this sequence is an adult with an advanced solid tumor such as melanoma, head and neck, liver or kidney cancer.

CDR3 nucleotide sequence: TGTGCCAGCAGCGTAGGGGCTGGGACTAGCAGGCAAGAGACCCAGTACTTC. This codes for CASSVGAGTSRQETQYF. The V call is TRBV9, the J call TRBJ2-5; 9 nucleotides agree with TRBD2. Germline assignment: CDR1 SGDLS and CDR2 YYNGEE. V gave up 0 bases and J gave up 2 bases; unmatched junction bases: 8. The CDR3 has 17 amino acids.